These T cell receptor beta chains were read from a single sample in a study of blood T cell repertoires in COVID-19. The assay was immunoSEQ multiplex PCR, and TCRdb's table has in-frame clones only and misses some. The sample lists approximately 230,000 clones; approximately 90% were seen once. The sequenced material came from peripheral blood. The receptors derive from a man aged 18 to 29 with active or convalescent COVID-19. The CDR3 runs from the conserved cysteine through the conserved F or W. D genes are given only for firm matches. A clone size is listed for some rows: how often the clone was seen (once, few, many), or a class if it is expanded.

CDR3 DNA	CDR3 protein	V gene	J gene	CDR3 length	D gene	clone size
TGCAGCGTTGAAGATATCAGGGTACATGGCTACACCTTC	CSVEDIRVHGYTF	TRBV29-1	TRBJ1-2	13	.	.
TGTGCCAGTAGTCCGGGGACTAGCGGATACGAGCAGTACTTC	CASSPGTSGYEQYF	TRBV19	TRBJ2-7	14	TRBD2	.
TGTGCCAGCAGCTGGACAGGGAGGTCTGGCTACACCTTC	CASSWTGRSGYTF	TRBV14	TRBJ1-2	13	TRBD1	once
TGTGCCAGCAGTGAAAACCGAGCCCCCAATGAAAAACTGTTTTTT	CASSENRAPNEKLFF	TRBV2	TRBJ1-4	15	.	.
TGTGCCAGCAGCTTAATTTCTGATACGCAGTATTTT	CASSLISDTQYF	TRBV7-2	TRBJ2-3	12	.	.
TGTGCCACCAGCAGAGAGGGAGGGGGATACGAGCAGTACTTC	CATSREGGGYEQYF	TRBV15	TRBJ2-7	14	.	.
TGTGCCAGCAGTTTGATCTCGCCGAGCACCATATATTTT	CASSLISPSTIYF	TRBV12-3/TRBV12-4	TRBJ1-3	13	.	.
TGTGCCAGCAGCTTAGGTGGACAGGGACCCTATAATTCACCCCTCCACTTT	CASSLGGQGPYNSPLHF	TRBV7-6	TRBJ1-6	17	TRBD1	.
TGCAGCGTAGGAGGATCGGCGCGTCCATTTAGCTCCTATAATTCACCCCTCCACTTT	CSVGGSARPFSSYNSPLHF	TRBV29-1	TRBJ1-6	19	.	.
TGTGCCAGCAGCTCGCGGTCCGGAGGCAATCAGCCCCAGCATTTT	CASSSRSGGNQPQHF	TRBV7-9	TRBJ1-5	15	.	.
TGTGCCAGCAGCTTACGACAGGGGTCCGGTCAGCCCCAGCATTTT	CASSLRQGSGQPQHF	TRBV7-2	TRBJ1-5	15	TRBD1	.
TGTGCCAGTGCGGGGACTAGCGGGAGAAACGACGAGCAGTACTTC	CASAGTSGRNDEQYF	TRBV5-4	TRBJ2-7	15	TRBD2	.
TGTGCCAGCAGTTTTGGACAGGGGGCTTTAAATGGGACTAGCACAGATACGCAGTATTTT	CASSFGQGALNGTSTDTQYF	TRBV6-2/TRBV6-3	TRBJ2-3	20	TRBD1	.
TGTGCCAGCAGTCTCAACAGGGGAGGTTCCGGCTACACCTTC	CASSLNRGGSGYTF	TRBV2	TRBJ1-2	14	TRBD1	few
TGTGCCAGTAGCGATCTGACACCTGGGCGGGAGCCCCAGCATTTT	CASSDLTPGREPQHF	TRBV19	TRBJ1-5	15	.	.
TGTGCCAGCAGCCCCGGGTCACTAGCGGTGACCTACGAGCAGTACTTC	CASSPGSLAVTYEQYF	TRBV7-9	TRBJ2-7	16	TRBD2	.
TGTGCCAGCAGCTCCCGAGCCCTTAACACCGGGGAGCTGTTTTTT	CASSSRALNTGELFF	TRBV11-3	TRBJ2-2	15	.	.
TGTGCCAGCAGCTTAGGGGCAGGGCTTTTTCAGCCCCAGCATTTT	CASSLGAGLFQPQHF	TRBV7-9	TRBJ1-5	15	.	.
TGTGCCAGCTGGGACAGCCATCAGCCCCAGCATTTT	CASWDSHQPQHF	TRBV6-5	TRBJ1-5	12	TRBD1	.
TGTGCCAGCAGTTTTGGGACTTATGAGCAGTTCTTC	CASSFGTYEQFF	TRBV28	TRBJ2-1	12	.	.
TGTGCCAGTGATGTCAGGGGGCTGGGCGGGGAGCTGTTTTTT	CASDVRGLGGELFF	TRBV19	TRBJ2-2	14	TRBD1	.
TGTGCCAGCACCCAAGAAGGGGCTGAAGCTTTCTTT	CASTQEGAEAFF	TRBV6-5	TRBJ1-1	12	.	once
TGTGCCAGCAGAAAACCGGGGGGCCCCAATGAGCAGTTCTTC	CASRKPGGPNEQFF	TRBV25-1	TRBJ2-1	14	.	.
TGTGCCAGCAGCTTGGACACCTCCACCGGGGAGCTGTTTTTT	CASSLDTSTGELFF	TRBV11-3	TRBJ2-2	14	.	.
TGTGCCAGCAGTGAAGCCCAGGGTGGGCATGAAAAACTGTTTTTT	CASSEAQGGHEKLFF	TRBV2	TRBJ1-4	15	.	.
TGTGCCATCAGTGTTGTAGCGGGGGGGCCTGAGACCCAGTACTTC	CAISVVAGGPETQYF	TRBV10-3	TRBJ2-5	15	TRBD2	few
TGTGCCAGCAGCCCGACAGGGATGAACACTGAAGCTTTCTTT	CASSPTGMNTEAFF	TRBV27	TRBJ1-1	14	TRBD1	.
TGTGCCAGCAGCGTAGCCACTGAACGGGGATCCGAGACCCAGTACTTC	CASSVATERGSETQYF	TRBV9	TRBJ2-5	16	.	.
TGTGCCAGCAGTGACCGGGAAAATGAGCAGTTCTTC	CASSDRENEQFF	TRBV6-2/TRBV6-3	TRBJ2-1	12	.	.
TGTGCCAGCACCTCCCCGAGCACCTCCTACGAGCAGTACTTC	CASTSPSTSYEQYF	TRBV28	TRBJ2-7	14	.	.
TGTGCCAGCAGCTTAGTCGGCCGGTACACAGGTACTGAAGCTTTCTTT	CASSLVGRYTGTEAFF	TRBV7-8	TRBJ1-1	16	.	.
TGTGCCAGCAGTCGGACTAGCGGGAGGACTATCGCGAACACCGGGGAGCTGTTTTTT	CASSRTSGRTIANTGELFF	TRBV6-2/TRBV6-3	TRBJ2-2	19	TRBD2	.
TGTGCCAGCAGCTTAGCTCTTGCGGGAGGTTCGGAGACCCAGTACTTC	CASSLALAGGSETQYF	TRBV11-3	TRBJ2-5	16	TRBD2	once
TGTGCCAGTTCCGGACTAGTAGGAAATGAGCAGTTCTTC	CASSGLVGNEQFF	TRBV19	TRBJ2-1	13	TRBD2	.
TGCGCCAGCAGCTTCCAGGATTCAGGCGGGGAGCTGTTTTTT	CASSFQDSGGELFF	TRBV5-1	TRBJ2-2	14	.	.
TGTGCCAGCAGCCCCCGGGGGGAGGACACTGAAGCTTTCTTT	CASSPRGEDTEAFF	TRBV6-4	TRBJ1-1	14	.	few
TGTGCCAGCAGGGCCTCTCGGGGGAGGGACTTCTCCTACGAGCAGTACTTC	CASRASRGRDFSYEQYF	TRBV27	TRBJ2-7	17	TRBD2	.
TGTGCCAGCAGCTTAGAGAGGGTTTTTCAGCCCCAGCATTTT	CASSLERVFQPQHF	TRBV7-2	TRBJ1-5	14	.	once
TGTGCCACCAGCAGAGGGGAGGGGGGAAGCAATCAGCCCCAGCATTTT	CATSRGEGGSNQPQHF	TRBV15	TRBJ1-5	16	.	.
TGTGCCAGCAGTGACTTTCGCGAGCAGTACTTC	CASSDFREQYF	TRBV2	TRBJ2-7	11	.	.